These 32 T cell receptor beta chains originate from one sample sequenced in a study. Via MiXCR, TCRdb re-called the RT-PCR reads, giving one row per CDR3 protein. The sample shows thousands of distinct CDR3 sequences, about nine tenths of them seen only once. Sequenced input: memory CD4+ T cells from blood. The receptors stem from a female donor in good health, serving as a healthy control.

A word on this clonotype: The library was built for alpha chains, so this beta chain is an off-target read and its size means little. CDR3 region: CASGVGTEAFF. CDR3 in DNA: TGTGCCAGCGGCGTGGGAACTGAAGCTTTCTTT. The chain has TRBV2 and TRBJ1-1; unclear D gene. Germline values: CDR1 SNHLY, CDR2 FYNNEI. The CDR3 runs 11 residues. Trimming took off 8 bases at V and 5 bases at J, with 9 bases between the two ends.

This clonotype has a handful of counts. In a library made to pick up alpha chains, this beta chain is a stray read with a size that means little. The genes are TRBV7-6 and TRBJ2-3; TRBD2 matches 12 bases. Germline V CDR1 and CDR2: SGHVS, FNYEAQ. The CDR3 is made up of 14 amino acids. J lost 2 bases, V lost 11 bases, and 5 bases had no gene match. CDR3 bases: TGTGCCTCACGACTAGCGGGAGCCACAGATACGCAGTATTTT. Amino acid sequence: CASRLAGATDTQYF.

Turning to this clonotype: This beta chain is an off-target read within a library intended for alpha chains, so its frequency means little. This rearrangement joins TRBV10-3 to TRBJ2-1; possibly TRBD2 for D (6 bases). V was cut by 2 bases and J by 4 bases, with 12 bases left in between. This CDR3 contains 15 residues. The germline V gene encodes CDR1 ENHRY and CDR2 SYGVKD. Written as DNA, the CDR3 is TGTGCCATCAGTGAGACGGGAGTAGGGTACAATGAGCAGTTCTTC. This translates into CAISETGVGYNEQFF.

Comment on this clonotype: This beta chain came through as a stray read in a library set up for alpha chains, and its size says little. V usage is TRBV29-1 and J usage is TRBJ2-1; 10 positions agree with TRBD1. The germline gives CDR1 SQVTM, CDR2 ANQGSEA. This CDR3 has 15 residues. Trimming at V came to 3 bases and at J to 6 bases, leaving 8 bases not matched to a gene. The CDR3 region is CSVDSRTGGSNEQFF. The CDR3 DNA is TGCAGCGTTGATTCCCGGACAGGGGGGAGCAATGAGCAGTTCTTC.

With respect to this clonotype: Since it is a stray read in a library aimed at alpha chains, this beta chain has a size that is not meaningful. This CDR3 is CSASPPVQETQYF. CDR3 DNA sequence: TGCAGTGCTAGTCCACCCGTCCAAGAGACCCAGTACTTC. V gene TRBV20-1 combines with J gene TRBJ2-5; D ambiguous. V was cut by 3 bases and J by 1 base, with 9 bases left in between. The CDR3 length is 13 residues. Germline V CDR1 and CDR2: DFQATT, SNEGSKA (reference sequence).

As to this clonotype: The library was built for alpha chains, so this beta chain is an off-target read and its size means little. This chain uses TRBV7-2 with TRBJ2-3, with unresolved D. The length of the CDR3 is 14 residues. V lost 8 bases to trimming and J lost 0 bases, with 12 bases between them. The germline gives CDR1 SGHTA, CDR2 FQGNSA. The CDR3 DNA is TGTGCCAGCGGCCCTTACGTTAGCACAGATACGCAGTATTTT. As protein: CASGPYVSTDTQYF.

In regard to this clonotype: A library prepared for alpha chains yielded this beta chain as an off-target read; its size is of little meaning. V usage is TRBV29-1 and J usage is TRBJ2-7, with 8 nucleotides matching TRBD2. This CDR3 has 12 residues. V shed 5 bases and J 5 bases; nucleotides not matched to a gene: 5. Germline-derived CDR1 and CDR2 are SQVTM and ANQGSEA. This chain's CDR3 is CSVSGSIHEQYF. As DNA, the CDR3 is TGCAGCGTTAGCGGGAGTATACACGAGCAGTACTTC.

As regards this clonotype: The library was designed around alpha chains, so this beta chain is a stray read whose abundance carries little weight. The chain uses TRBV7-2 and TRBJ2-1, with a possible D match to TRBD2 (6 bases). Germline CDR1 is SGHTA and CDR2 is FQGNSA. This CDR3 has 15 amino acids. The ends were cut back, 5 bases at V and 8 bases at J, with 19 bases in the middle. The CDR3 DNA reads TGTGCCAGCAGCCTCCTAGCGTCCCGAGAGGATGAGCAGTTCTTC. It yields the protein CASSLLASREDEQFF.

For this clonotype: This beta chain appears as a stray read in a library generated for alpha chains; its size is not informative. The J gene is TRBJ2-2, the V gene TRBV11-2; D is ambiguous. The CDR3 has 16 amino acids. Deletions cut 5 bases from V and 4 bases from J, with 17 bases between. Germline V gives CDR1 SGHAT, CDR2 FQNNGV. In nucleotides, the CDR3 is TGTGCCAGCAGCAAACAGAGTGGGTACAGCACCGGGGAGCTGTTTTTT. Translated, it gives CASSKQSGYSTGELFF.

This clonotype turned up a few times. A library made for alpha chains picked up this beta chain off target, so its size means little. The chain uses TRBV5-1 and TRBJ2-1; 14 bases line up with TRBD2. CDR1 is SGHRS, CDR2 YFSETQ, per germline. Losses at the gene ends were 0 bases for V and 7 bases for J; bases not matched to a gene: 6. The CDR3 length is 17 residues. The CDR3 nucleotides are TGCGCCAGCAGCTTGGCCGGACTAGCGGGAGGAAGGAATGAGCAGTTCTTC. Encoded protein: CASSLAGLAGGRNEQFF.

Regarding this clonotype: With the library built for alpha chains, this beta chain is off target and its frequency is not meaningful. As DNA, the CDR3 is TGCGCCAGCAGCCCTCCTTCGGAAGGGGAGACCCAGTACTTC. Translating it yields CASSPPSEGETQYF. The genes are TRBV5-1 and TRBJ2-5; D not certain. V lost 4 bases and J 5 bases, leaving 15 bases between the germline ends. This CDR3 has 14 amino acids. Germline assignment: CDR1 SGHRS and CDR2 YFSETQ.

In regard to this clonotype: With the library built for alpha chains, this beta chain is off target and its frequency is not meaningful. The chain combines TRBV11-2 with TRBJ1-6, with D uncertain. Germline V CDR1 and CDR2: SGHAT, FQNNGV. V lost 5 bases and J 6 bases, leaving 14 bases between the germline ends. This CDR3 comprises 15 residues. The CDR3: CASSPDAGFNSPLHF. The CDR3 nucleotides are TGTGCCAGCAGCCCGGACGCAGGATTTAATTCACCCCTCCACTTT.

A remark on this clonotype: This beta chain represents an off-target read in a library built for alpha chains; its size is of limited meaning. This chain uses TRBV6-5 with TRBJ2-1, with TRBD2 matching 10 bases. V was pared by 4 bases and J by 6 bases, with 3 bases of the junction left unmatched. Germline V lookup: CDR1 MNHEY, CDR2 SVGAGI. CDR3 length equals 14 residues. The CDR3 DNA reads as TGTGCCAGCAGTTCTAGCGGGAGTCCCAATGAGCAGTTCTTC. As protein: CASSSSGSPNEQFF.

Notes on this clonotype: With the library built for alpha chains, this beta chain is off target and its frequency is not meaningful. The chain recombines TRBV3-1 with TRBJ2-1; D remains unclear. Germline loops: CDR1 LGHDT, CDR2 YNNKEL (reference sequence). Trimming cost V 4 bases and J 5 bases, with 15 bases left between them. The CDR3 is 15 amino acids. Here the CDR3 DNA reads TGTGCCAGCAGCCGTGGAGCTTTCAGAAACAATGAGCAGTTCTTC. Translating gives CASSRGAFRNNEQFF.

With respect to this clonotype: This beta chain is a stray read from a library made for alpha chains; its abundance is not meaningful. The rearrangement joins TRBV4-2 to TRBJ2-2; D not certain. Trimming stripped 0 bases from V and 9 bases from J, with 5 bases between. CDR3 length: 12 residues. Germline CDR1 is LGHNA and CDR2 is YNFKEQ. The CDR3 protein is CASSQEMRELFF. Here the CDR3 DNA reads TGTGCCAGCAGCCAAGAAATGCGGGAGCTGTTTTTT.

Details on this clonotype: A library made for alpha chains picked up this beta chain off target, so its size means little. The chain joins TRBV20-1 to TRBJ2-4; D remains ambiguous. CDR1 DFQATT and CDR2 SNEGSKA come from the germline V gene (reference sequence). CDR3 length: 14 amino acids. Trimming cost V 5 bases and J 12 bases, with 23 bases left between them. In nucleotides, the CDR3 is TGCAGTGCTGACCTAACCCTTCACGGCCACAATCAGTACTTC. The encoded protein is CSADLTLHGHNQYF.

This clonotype was detected once. The library was prepared for alpha chains; this beta chain is a stray read, so its frequency means little. The V gene is TRBV28, the J gene TRBJ2-1, with 9 bases that match TRBD2. The length of the CDR3 is 18 residues. The junction had 16 bases not matched to a gene; V was cut back by 5 bases and J by 5 bases. Per the germline V gene, CDR1 is MDHEN and CDR2 is SYDVKM. CDR3 bases: TGTGCCAGCAGTCCCTCTGCTAGCGGGACCACCCGCAACAATGAGCAGTTCTTC. Translation: CASSPSASGTTRNNEQFF.

A note on this clonotype: The library was designed around alpha chains, so this beta chain is a stray read whose abundance carries little weight. V gene TRBV20-1 combines with J gene TRBJ2-7; 9 bases align to TRBD2. Germline lookup yields CDR1 DFQATT and CDR2 SNEGSKA (reference sequence). This CDR3 is built from 16 residues. The J segment lost 6 bases and the V segment lost 0 bases, leaving 12 bases of the junction unmatched. The DNA of the CDR3 is TGCAGTGCTAGAGACTTGAGGCGGGAGGGTCGAAGCGAGCAGTACTTC. This gives the protein CSARDLRREGRSEQYF.

In regard to this clonotype: Because the library targeted alpha chains, this beta chain is an off-target read whose size means little. V gene TRBV29-1 combines with J gene TRBJ1-4; no clear D. The CDR3 contains 16 residues. Trimming removed 0 bases at V and 0 bases at J, with 11 bases between. CDR1 and CDR2 from the germline V gene are SQVTM and ANQGSEA. The CDR3 bases are TGCAGCGTTGAAGACCCTAGTCCTGCAACTAATGAAAAACTGTTTTTT. Protein: CSVEDPSPATNEKLFF.

About this clonotype: In a library made to pick up alpha chains, this beta chain is a stray read with a size that means little. The V gene is TRBV4-2, the J gene TRBJ1-2, with D perhaps TRBD1 (5 bases). The length of the CDR3 is 14 residues. Germline CDR1 is LGHNA and CDR2 is YNFKEQ. The V end was cut by 1 base, the J end by 4 bases, with 10 bases between. CDR3 nucleotide sequence: TGTGCCAGCAGCCAAGCTCGGGGGGGCTATGGCTACACCTTC. It encodes CASSQARGGYGYTF.

This clonotype was seen a few times. This beta chain turned up in a library designed for alpha chains; as an off-target read, its abundance says little. V is TRBV6-1 and J is TRBJ2-1; 9 bases are a match to TRBD1. Germline CDR1 reads MNHNS; CDR2 reads SASEGT. The CDR3 sequence is 15 residues long. V lost 5 bases to trimming and J lost 6 bases; unmatched junction nucleotides: 8. CDR3 loop: CASSTGQGVRNEQFF. The CDR3 DNA sequence: TGTGCCAGCAGTACGGGACAGGGTGTTCGCAATGAGCAGTTCTTC.

A word on this clonotype: For a library built for alpha chains, this beta chain is a stray read; little rests on its size. The chain is built from TRBV27 and TRBJ1-2; TRBD1 matches at 11 bases. CDR3 size: 16 residues. Per the germline V gene, CDR1 is MNHEY and CDR2 is SMNVEV (reference sequence). V gave up 2 bases and J gave up 5 bases; unmatched junction bases: 7. The CDR3, as DNA: TGTGCCAGCAGTTTAATAGGACAGGGGGCTTGGTATGGCTACACCTTC. Translation: CASSLIGQGAWYGYTF.

Remarks on this clonotype: Found in a library prepared for alpha chains, this beta chain is an off-target read, and its abundance has little meaning. The rearrangement uses TRBV5-5 and TRBJ2-3, with TRBD2 matching 12 bases. Losses at the gene ends were 4 bases for V and 3 bases for J; bases not matched to a gene: 6. Germline CDR1 and CDR2: SGHKS and YYEKEE (reference sequence). The CDR3 loop spans 16 amino acids. The CDR3 bases are TGTGCCAGCAGCGCCAGGCTAGCGGGAGGGACAGATACGCAGTATTTT. Amino acids: CASSARLAGGTDTQYF.

Points on this clonotype: This beta chain turned up in a library designed for alpha chains; as an off-target read, its abundance says little. J is TRBJ2-7 and V is TRBV7-8, with unresolved D. CDR1 is SGHVS and CDR2 is FQNEAQ in the germline V gene. V lost 2 bases, J lost 2 bases, and 10 bases lay in between. The CDR3 length is 14 residues. CDR3 amino acids: CASSLRQGPYEQYF. The CDR3, as DNA: TGTGCCAGCAGCTTACGGCAAGGCCCCTACGAGCAGTACTTC.

About this clonotype: The library was built for alpha chains, so this beta chain is an off-target read and its size means little. This rearrangement joins TRBV5-6 to TRBJ1-6; D not certain. This CDR3 is 13 amino acids long. Trimming removed 4 bases from V and 14 bases from J, with 16 bases in between. Germline CDR1 and CDR2: SGHDT and YYEEEE. The CDR3: CASSVRAPGSLHF. The CDR3 region has the DNA TGTGCCAGCAGCGTCCGGGCCCCGGGGTCCCTCCACTTT.

Worth noting for this clonotype: The library was designed around alpha chains, so this beta chain is a stray read whose abundance carries little weight. This sequence joins TRBV5-1 and TRBJ1-1; TRBD1 agrees at 7 bases. J was trimmed by 11 bases and V by 0 bases; bases with no gene match: 10. The germline V gene encodes CDR1 SGHRS and CDR2 YFSETQ. The CDR3 covers 14 residues. In nucleotides, the CDR3 is TGCGCCAGCAGCTTGGCGGCGGTAGACAGGGACGCTTTCTTT. Encoded protein: CASSLAAVDRDAFF.

Note on this clonotype: This beta chain turned up in a library designed for alpha chains; as an off-target read, its abundance says little. This sequence joins TRBV7-2 and TRBJ2-3; weak D call: TRBD1 (5 bases). The CDR3 sequence is 16 residues long. CDR1 and CDR2 from the germline V gene are SGHTA and FQGNSA. V lost 2 bases to trimming and J lost 0 bases, with 12 bases between them. CDR3 protein: CASSLWKGPSTDTQYF. CDR3 nucleotide sequence: TGTGCCAGCAGCTTATGGAAGGGGCCTAGCACAGATACGCAGTATTTT.

This clonotype was picked up one time. This beta chain is an unintended read in a library built for alpha chains; its size means little. The chain combines TRBV4-3 with TRBJ2-5; TRBD1 matches 8 bases. Germline V lookup: CDR1 LGHNA, CDR2 YSLEER. The CDR3 runs to 17 residues. V trimming: 1 base; J trimming: 4 bases; junction bases outside the gene matches: 11. Here the CDR3 DNA reads TGCGCCAGCAGCCAAGCCCCTTCGACAGGGGTTGGAGAGACCCAGTACTTC. The encoded protein is CASSQAPSTGVGETQYF.

Comments on this clonotype: This beta chain came through as a stray read in a library set up for alpha chains, and its size says little. The J gene is TRBJ2-5, the V gene TRBV7-2, with unresolved D. There are 12 residues in the CDR3. The germline gives CDR1 SGHTA, CDR2 FQGNSA. V shed 1 base and J shed 5 bases, with 5 bases lying between them. CDR3 DNA: TGTGCCAGCAGCTTAGATCGGGAGACCCAGTACTTC. Encoded protein: CASSLDRETQYF.

Concerning this clonotype itself: This beta chain came through as a stray read in a library set up for alpha chains, and its size says little. In DNA, the CDR3 is TGTGCCAGCAGCCGGGGGGACACAATCACTGAAGCTTTCTTT. Amino acid sequence: CASSRGDTITEAFF. This chain links TRBV7-9 with TRBJ1-1, with D tentatively TRBD1 (6 bases). Trimming pared 5 bases from V and 4 bases from J, leaving 14 bases between. Germline V gives CDR1 SEHNR, CDR2 FQNEAQ (reference sequence). The CDR3 has 14 residues.

Notes on this clonotype: Because the library targeted alpha chains, this beta chain is an off-target read whose size means little. J is TRBJ2-5 and V is TRBV7-9; D is unresolved. Trimming took off 1 base at V and 5 bases at J, with 11 bases between the two ends. CDR1 is SEHNR and CDR2 is FQNEAQ in the germline V gene (reference sequence). The CDR3 contains 14 residues. This CDR3 is CASSLGSAMETQYF. CDR3 DNA sequence: TGTGCCAGCAGCTTAGGGTCAGCGATGGAGACCCAGTACTTC. The full variable domain, with the rest looked up from reference TRBV7-9 and TRBJ2-5, is DTGVSQNPRHKITKRGQNVTFRCDPISEHNRLYWYRQTLGQGPEFLTYFQNEAQLEKSRLLSDRFSAERPKGSFSTLEIQRTEQGDSAMYLCASSLGSAMETQYFGPGTRLLVL.

Details on this clonotype: In a library made to pick up alpha chains, this beta chain is a stray read with a size that means little. The CDR3 DNA is TGTGCCAGCAGCGTAGGAGGGGGCGGGGGCTACACAGATACGCAGTATTTT. Translating gives CASSVGGGGGYTDTQYF. The J gene is TRBJ2-3, the V gene TRBV9; possibly TRBD1 or TRBD2 for D (7 bases each). The ends were cut back, 0 bases at V and 2 bases at J, with 16 bases in the middle. This CDR3 spans 17 amino acids. CDR1 and CDR2 from the germline V gene are SGDLS and YYNGEE.